Described below is a single T cell receptor beta chain sequence and its context. Its antigen is unidentified. The data derive from a study of T cell responses to AZD1222 COVID-19 vaccine. Study conclusions and caveats: Of spike-specific TCRs, nearly half reportedly target regions left unmutated in variants. Only a handful of people who got AZD1222 tested seropositive at baseline. Most donors were white British and more were female, and clonal diversity was possibly underestimated. Sampling that yielded the repertoires occurred only after the peak T cell response.

The assay was immunoSEQ multiplex PCR, and TCRdb's table has in-frame clones only and misses some. This table holds fewer than 120,000 clones, roughly 92% found once. This CDR3 region has 16 residues. The V gene end was trimmed by 3 bases and the J gene end by 6 bases; junction bases not matched to a gene: 12. The V gene's germline CDR1 is SGHNT and CDR2 YYREEE (reference sequence). This sample comprised peripheral blood, obtained 28 days after the second AZD1222 dose. The source of this sequence is an adult who received the AZD1222 COVID-19 vaccine. The rearrangement uses TRBV5-4 and TRBJ2-7; TRBD2 aligns across 10 bases. The CDR3 nucleotides read TGTGCCAGCAGCTCTCCCTCGGGGACTAGCGAGGTCGAGCAGTACTTC. It codes for CASSSPSGTSEVEQYF.